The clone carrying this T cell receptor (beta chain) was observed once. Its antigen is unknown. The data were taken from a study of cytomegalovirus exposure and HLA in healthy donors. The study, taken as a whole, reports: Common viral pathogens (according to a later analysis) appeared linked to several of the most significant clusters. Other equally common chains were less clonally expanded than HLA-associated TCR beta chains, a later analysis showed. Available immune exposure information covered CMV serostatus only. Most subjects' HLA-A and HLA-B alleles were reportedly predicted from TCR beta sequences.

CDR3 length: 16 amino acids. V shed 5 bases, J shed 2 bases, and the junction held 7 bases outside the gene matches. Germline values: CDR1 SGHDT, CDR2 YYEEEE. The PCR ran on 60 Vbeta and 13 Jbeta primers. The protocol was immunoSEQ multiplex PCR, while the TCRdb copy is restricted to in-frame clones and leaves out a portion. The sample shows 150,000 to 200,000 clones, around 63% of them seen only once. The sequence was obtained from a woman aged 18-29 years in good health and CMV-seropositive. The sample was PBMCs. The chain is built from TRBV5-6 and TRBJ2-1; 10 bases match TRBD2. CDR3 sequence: CASSQEREGPYNEQFF. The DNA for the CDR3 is TGTGCCAGCAGTCAGGAGCGGGAGGGCCCCTACAATGAGCAGTTCTTC.